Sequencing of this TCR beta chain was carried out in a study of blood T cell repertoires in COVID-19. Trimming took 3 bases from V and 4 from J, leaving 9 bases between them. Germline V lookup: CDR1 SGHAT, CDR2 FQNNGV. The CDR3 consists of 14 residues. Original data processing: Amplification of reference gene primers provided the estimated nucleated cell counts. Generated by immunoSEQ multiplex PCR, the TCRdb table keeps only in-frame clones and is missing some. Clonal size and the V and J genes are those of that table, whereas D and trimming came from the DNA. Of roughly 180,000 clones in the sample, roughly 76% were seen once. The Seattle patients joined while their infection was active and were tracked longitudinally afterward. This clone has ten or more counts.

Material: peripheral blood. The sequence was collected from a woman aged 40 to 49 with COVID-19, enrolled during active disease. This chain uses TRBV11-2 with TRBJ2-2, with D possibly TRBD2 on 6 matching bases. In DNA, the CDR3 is TGTGCCAGCAGCTTGGTTAGCGGCACCGGGGAGCTGTTTTTT. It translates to CASSLVSGTGELFF.